This T cell receptor beta chain was sequenced during a study of blood T cell repertoires in COVID-19 (dated by TCRdb to the early 2020s). Regarding the complete study: Samples covering the acute and convalescent phases of COVID-19 were provided by collaborators in the United States, Italy and Spain. The prospective study material was composed of cDNA or gDNA derived from T cells, B-cell-depleted T cells, or PBMCs. Deeply sampled blood TCRbeta repertoires from subjects exposed to, actively infected with, or recovered from COVID-19 were included in the dataset. The repertoires were released in a freely available public database intended as a resource for research on the immune response to SARS-CoV-2. The samples were drawn from two sources: the first 160 participants of the ongoing ImmuneRACE study, and over 1,000 subjects contributed by 6 global collaborators. Sample metadata almost always included a de-identified subject ID, COVID-19 status, age in years and sex. Where available, HLA class I and class II types were taken from metadata supplied by the sample provider and were not determined by assay-based typing. The research as a whole found: The quantity of clinical and demographic metadata differed by source and by participant and was supplied without curation.

TCRbeta CDR3 regions were amplified from genomic DNA using the immunoSEQ Assay, a bias-controlled multiplex PCR. The paper's data handling went like this. Within the assay, amplification of reference gene primers was used to estimate how many nucleated cells each sample contained. To quantify the absolute abundance of each unique TCRbeta CDR3 rearrangement, sequence reads were collapsed and filtered. For each sample, productive Simpson clonality was calculated by taking the square root of Simpson's diversity index across productive rearrangements. TCRdb took this table from immuneACCESS and kept in-frame rearrangements with V and J called. Such tables lack part of the clones; where checked against another copy, unresolved V genes explain under half of the gap, and the rest is unexplained. V, J and clone size are those of that table, while D and trimming were read from the DNA. Here the sample has hundreds of thousands of clones; about four fifths occur a single time. The top ten constitute around 7.5% of the sample.

One collaborating source in Seattle enrolled patients during active infection and followed them longitudinally through the course of disease. Collaborating institutions collected whole blood in K2EDTA tubes following their own protocols. For TCRbeta analysis, collaborators shipped samples as frozen whole blood, isolated PBMCs, or DNA extracted from either of those sample types. Including cysteine and phenylalanine, the CDR3 has 19 amino acids. Left in the record is the CDR3 DNA by itself, 57 bases read in frame from the first base. CDR1 and CDR2, looked up from the germline V gene (reference sequence), are SEHNR and FQNEAQ. V lost 4 bases and J lost 2 bases, and the count of bases not matched to a germline gene is 9. About this clone itself: Its antigen is unknown. Per-nucleotide qualities are absent, and no much larger clonotype sits a single base away.

Sequencing was done on a sample of peripheral blood. The sequence derives from a woman of 80 years or more with COVID-19, enrolled during active disease. This chain is built from TRBV7-9 and TRBJ2-2; 14 middle bases align to TRBD2. The CDR3 protein is CASSSWGTSGGINTGELFF. The DNA sequence follows: TGTGCCAGCAGCTCTTGGGGGACTAGCGGGGGAATAAACACCGGGGAGCTGTTTTTT.